This T cell receptor beta chain is drawn from a study of blood T cell repertoires in COVID-19. Some clones are missing from TCRdb's copy, which holds only in-frame ones; the method was immunoSEQ multiplex PCR. The table records around 150,000 clones, around 73% of them present only once. Trimming took 6 bases from V and 4 from J, leaving 15 bases between them. Germline lookup yields CDR1 MNHEY and CDR2 SVGAGI. This CDR3 is built from 14 residues. The sequenced sample consisted of peripheral blood. This clonotype originated in a man aged 55 to 69 who had recovered from COVID-19. This chain links TRBV6-5 with TRBJ2-5, with D possibly TRBD1 on 8 matching bases. The CDR3 coding sequence is TGTGCCAGCAGGGGGACAGGCGGGGGAGAGACCCAGTACTTC. It is translated as CASRGTGGGETQYF.